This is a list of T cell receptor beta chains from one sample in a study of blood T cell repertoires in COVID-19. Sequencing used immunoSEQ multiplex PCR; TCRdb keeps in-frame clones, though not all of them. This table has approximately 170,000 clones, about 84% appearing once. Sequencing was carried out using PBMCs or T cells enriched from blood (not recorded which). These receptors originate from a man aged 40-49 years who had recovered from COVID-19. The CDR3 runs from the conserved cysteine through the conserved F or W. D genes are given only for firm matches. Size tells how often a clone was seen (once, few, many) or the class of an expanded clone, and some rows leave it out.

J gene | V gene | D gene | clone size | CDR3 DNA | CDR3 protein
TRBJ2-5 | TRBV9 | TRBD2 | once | TGTGCCAGCAGCGCCGAACTAGCGGGGGTCCAAGAGACCCAGTACTTC | CASSAELAGVQETQYF
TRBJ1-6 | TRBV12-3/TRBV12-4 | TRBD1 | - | TGTGCCACTACAGGGGCTGGGTCACCCCTCCACTTT | CATTGAGSPLHF
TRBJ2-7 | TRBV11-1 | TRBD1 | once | TGTGCCAGCAGCTTAGAGTCAGGGGGCTCCTACGAGCAGTACTTC | CASSLESGGSYEQYF
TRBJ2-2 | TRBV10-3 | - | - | TGTGCCATCAAAACCGGGACACAGAACACCGGGGAGCTGTTTTTT | CAIKTGTQNTGELFF
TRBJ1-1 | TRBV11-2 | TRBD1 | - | TGTGCCAGCAGCTCCAAGCCGGCATATATGGGACAGGGGAGTTCCGAAGCTTTCTTT | CASSSKPAYMGQGSSEAFF
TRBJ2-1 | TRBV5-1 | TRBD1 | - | TGCGCCAGCAGCTTGGGAGAAGGACAGGGACACGATGAGCAGTTCTTC | CASSLGEGQGHDEQFF
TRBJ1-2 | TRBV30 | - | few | TGTGCCTCGGTTAGGGGCGCCGGCTATGGCTACACCTTC | CASVRGAGYGYTF
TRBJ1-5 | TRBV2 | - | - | TGTGCCAGCAGAATCGGCGGTGGGTTTAGCAATCAGCCCCAGCATTTT | CASRIGGGFSNQPQHF
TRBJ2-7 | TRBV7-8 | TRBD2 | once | TGTGCCAGCAGCCGCGGGGGAGCCCTCGAGCAGTACTTC | CASSRGGALEQYF
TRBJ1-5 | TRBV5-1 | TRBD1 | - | TGCGCCAGCAGGTCCGGGACAGGGGAAAATCAGCCCCAGCATTTT | CASRSGTGENQPQHF
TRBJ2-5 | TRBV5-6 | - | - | TGTGCCAGCAGCTTGGGGCAGATACTAAAGAAAGAGACCCAGTACTTC | CASSLGQILKKETQYF
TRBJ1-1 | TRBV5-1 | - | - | TGCGCCAGCAGCTTGCTAACCGTCTGGAGCGCTTCGAACACTGAAGCTTTCTTT | CASSLLTVWSASNTEAFF
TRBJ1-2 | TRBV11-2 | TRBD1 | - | TGTGCCAGCAGCTTAGGGACAGGGGACAAGGGCTACACCTTC | CASSLGTGDKGYTF
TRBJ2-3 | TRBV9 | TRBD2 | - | TGTGCCAGCAGCACCTCCGGGGGGGCTCCCTATGTGCAGTATTTT | CASSTSGGAPYVQYF
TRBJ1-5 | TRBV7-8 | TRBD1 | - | TGTGCCAGCAGCTTAACAGGGGAGAGGAATCAGCCCCAGCATTTT | CASSLTGERNQPQHF
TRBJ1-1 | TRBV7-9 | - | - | TGTGCCAGCAACAGGGTCGGTACTGAAGCTTTCTTT | CASNRVGTEAFF
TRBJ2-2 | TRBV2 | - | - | TGTGCCAGCGACGGAGGGACAGTTAACACCGGGGAGCTGTTTTTT | CASDGGTVNTGELFF
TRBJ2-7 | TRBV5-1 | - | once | TGCGCCAGCAGCTTGAGTAGCGGGGACAGCGAGCAGTACTTC | CASSLSSGDSEQYF
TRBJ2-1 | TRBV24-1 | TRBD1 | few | TGTGCCACCAGTGACGCCGACAGGGGATCCTATGGTGAGCAGTTCTTC | CATSDADRGSYGEQFF
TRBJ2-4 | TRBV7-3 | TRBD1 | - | TGTGCCAGCAGCTTAACTGGGGACAGGGGCAACATTCAGTACTTC | CASSLTGDRGNIQYF
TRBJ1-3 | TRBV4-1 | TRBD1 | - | TGCGCCAGCAGCCCTAGTGACAGGGGCGGAAACACCATATATTTT | CASSPSDRGGNTIYF
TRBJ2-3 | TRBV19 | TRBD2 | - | TGTGCCAGTACTAGAGAGGGCGGGGGGGCCACATATTTT | CASTREGGGATYF
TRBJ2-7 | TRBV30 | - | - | TGTGCCTGGAGTTCGACAGAGGAAGAGCAGTACTTC | CAWSSTEEEQYF
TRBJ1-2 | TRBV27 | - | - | TGTGCCAGCAGTTTATCGCCGCCCACCGGCTATGGCTACACCTTC | CASSLSPPTGYGYTF
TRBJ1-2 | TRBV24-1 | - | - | TGTGCCACCAGTGATCCTCAGGGGTTAGGTGGCTACACCTTC | CATSDPQGLGGYTF
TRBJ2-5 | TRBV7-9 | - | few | TGTGCCAGCAGCGACAGAGAAGAGACCCAGTACTTC | CASSDREETQYF
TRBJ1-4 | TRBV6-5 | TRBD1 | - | TGTGCCAGCAGGGCAGGGGGCGATTCTAATGAAAAACTGTTTTTT | CASRAGGDSNEKLFF
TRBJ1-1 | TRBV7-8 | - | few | TGTGCCAGCAGCTTAGGATCTCGGGTCCCGAACACTGAAGCTTTCTTT | CASSLGSRVPNTEAFF
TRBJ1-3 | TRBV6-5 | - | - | TGTGCCATCAGACTGAGCTCTGGAAACACCATATATTTT | CAIRLSSGNTIYF
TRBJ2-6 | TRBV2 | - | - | TGTGCCAGCGCCGGAGGCACTGGGGCCAACGTCCTGACTTTC | CASAGGTGANVLTF
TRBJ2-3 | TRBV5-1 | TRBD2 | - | TGCGCCAGCGAGTTAGGTGTAGCGGGGCGAGATACGCAGTATTTT | CASELGVAGRDTQYF
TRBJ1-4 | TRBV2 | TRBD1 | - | TGTGCCAGCAGTGAGGAGGGACAGGGAAATAAAAAACTGTTTTTT | CASSEEGQGNKKLFF
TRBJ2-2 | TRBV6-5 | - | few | TGTGCCAGCAGGAAAAAGGGGGATAACGCCGGGGAGCTGTTTTTT | CASRKKGDNAGELFF
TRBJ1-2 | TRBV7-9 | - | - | TGTGCCAGCAGAAGAGGGGAGGGTGGCTACACCTTC | CASRRGEGGYTF
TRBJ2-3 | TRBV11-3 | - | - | TGTGCCAGCAGCTCGAGTGCAGATACGCAGTATTTT | CASSSSADTQYF
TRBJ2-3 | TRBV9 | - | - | TGTGCCAGCAGCGAAACTAGTGTGACCACAGATACGCAGTATTTT | CASSETSVTTDTQYF
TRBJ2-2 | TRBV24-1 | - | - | TGTGCCGCCGGTGGACAGCCCAACACCGGGGAGCTGTTTTTT | CAAGGQPNTGELFF
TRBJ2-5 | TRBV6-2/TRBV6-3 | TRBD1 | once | TGTGCCAGCAGTTACAGGGGGCCAGGAAAAGAGACCCAGTACTTC | CASSYRGPGKETQYF
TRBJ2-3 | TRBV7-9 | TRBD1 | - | TGTGCCAGCAGCGCGTGGGACAGGGGGGATACGCAGTATTTT | CASSAWDRGDTQYF
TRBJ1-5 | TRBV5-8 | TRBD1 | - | TGTGCCAGCAGCTTCGACAGGGGGCTGAGTGAAAATCAGCCCCAGCATTTT | CASSFDRGLSENQPQHF
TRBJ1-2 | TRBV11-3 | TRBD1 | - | TGTGCCAGCAACCCCGACAGGGGGCGCAGGTATGGCTACACCTTC | CASNPDRGRRYGYTF
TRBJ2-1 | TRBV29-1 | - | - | TGCAGCGTAAGGGGACTTAACGTCGATGAGCAGTTCTTC | CSVRGLNVDEQFF
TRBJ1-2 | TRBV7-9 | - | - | TGTGCCAGCAGCTCGGGTCCTCCGTGGGGCTACACCTTC | CASSSGPPWGYTF
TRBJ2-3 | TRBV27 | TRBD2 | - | TGTGCCAGCACCGGACTAGCGGGTCGCACAGATACGCAGTATTTT | CASTGLAGRTDTQYF
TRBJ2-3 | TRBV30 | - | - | TGTGCCTTAGGACCCGGGGCAGATACGCAGTATTTT | CALGPGADTQYF
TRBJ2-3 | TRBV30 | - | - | TGTGCCTGGAGTCGGGACTGGGGCACAGATACGCAGTATTTT | CAWSRDWGTDTQYF
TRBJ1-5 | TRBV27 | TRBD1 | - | TGTGCCAGCAGCCCGCTCGGCTTCGACAGGGATCAGCCCCAGCATTTT | CASSPLGFDRDQPQHF
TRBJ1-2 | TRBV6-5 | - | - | TGTGCCAGCAGTCCAGGCCCTAACTATGGCTACACCTTC | CASSPGPNYGYTF
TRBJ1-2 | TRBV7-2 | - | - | TGTGCCAGCAGCACCATACAGGGTTCGGGTTATGGCTACACCTTC | CASSTIQGSGYGYTF
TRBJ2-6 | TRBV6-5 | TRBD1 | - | TGTGCCAGCAGTTACTCCACAGGGGCTGGGGCCAACGTCCTGACTTTC | CASSYSTGAGANVLTF
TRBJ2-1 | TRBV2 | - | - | TGTGCCACCCGCATCGACAGTTCGGTCTACAATGAGCAGTTCTTC | CATRIDSSVYNEQFF
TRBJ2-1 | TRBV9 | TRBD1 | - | TGTGCCAGCAGCGCGGGACAGGGGGCGTACAATGAGCAGTTCTTC | CASSAGQGAYNEQFF
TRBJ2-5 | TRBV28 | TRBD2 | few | TGTGCCAGCAGTTTCCCTTTCTCCGTGAGCGGGATGGAGACCCAGTACTTC | CASSFPFSVSGMETQYF
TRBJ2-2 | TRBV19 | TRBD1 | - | TGTGCCAGTAGTATAGGGGGACAGGCTAACACCGGAGAGCTGTTTTTT | CASSIGGQANTGELFF
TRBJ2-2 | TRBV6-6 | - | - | TGTGCCAGCAGTTACGTAGCGGCGCAGAACACCGGGGAGCTGTTTTTT | CASSYVAAQNTGELFF
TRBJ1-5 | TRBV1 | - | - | TGCACCTACCTCTCGGGGGATCAGCCCCAGCATTTT | CTYLSGDQPQHF
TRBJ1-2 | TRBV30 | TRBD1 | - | TGTGCCTGGCGAACCGGGACAGGGGGAATTTCAGATGGCTACACCTTC | CAWRTGTGGISDGYTF
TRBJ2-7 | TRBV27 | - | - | TGTGCCAGCAGCCAGGGAAGGATCTACGAGCAGTACTTC | CASSQGRIYEQYF
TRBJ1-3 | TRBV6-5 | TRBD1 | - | TGTGCCAGCAGTAGGACAGGGTCCCCTGGAAACACCATATATTTT | CASSRTGSPGNTIYF
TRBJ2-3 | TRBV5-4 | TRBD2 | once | TGTGCCAGCAGCTTGGCCGGCGCGGGGGGTCGAACAGATACGCAGTATTTT | CASSLAGAGGRTDTQYF